The TCR beta chain under discussion was sequenced for a study of naive and memory T cell subsets. General observations from the study: TCR transcript changes with activation or differentiation may affect this RNA method.

This CDR3 region has 17 residues. Per germline, CDR1 MDHEN and CDR2 SYDVKM. Trimming took 7 bases from V and 0 from J, leaving 19 bases between them. TCR cDNA received a 3' ligated oligonucleotide that carried a UMI. To note about this clonotype: Antigen specificity is unknown.

Ligated cDNA underwent four rounds of PCR with nested alpha and beta constant region primers and SP2. Alpha and beta constant region primers primed reverse transcription for blood and skin samples. Each CDR3 protein is one row after TCRdb ran MiXCR on the 5' RACE reads. The profile shows more than 50,000 distinct CDR3 sequences, 7% to 8% of them singletons. The chain uses TRBV28 and TRBJ1-5; D is uncertain. The sequence derives from a female donor in good health. CDR3 DNA sequence: TGTGCCAGCAAAAGAAGTGGCCGGTGGAATAGCAATCAGCCCCAGCATTTT. Translating gives CASKRSGRWNSNQPQHF.